The rows below give T cell receptor beta chains drawn from one sample of a study of early T cells in non-severe SARS-CoV-2 infection. TCRdb re-analysed the 5' RACE reads in MiXCR, keeping a single row per CDR3 protein. The data hold 65,000 to 85,000 distinct CDR3 sequences, with about 13% observed a single time. The sequenced material came from whole blood. Source of these receptors: an adult who was a healthcare worker with PCR-confirmed SARS-CoV-2 infection or an uninfected control (not recorded which). Each CDR3 is given with its conserved first and last residue. Rows may omit the clone size; those that give it use once, few, many or a size class.

V,J,size,CDR3
TRBV7-2,TRBJ2-7,-,CASALEGAYEQYF
TRBV6-4,TRBJ2-1,medium-sized,CASSDGQGSYNEQFF
TRBV27,TRBJ2-7,many,CASSIGIQTLSYEQYF
TRBV4-3,TRBJ2-3,-,CASSHNGEARHTQYF
TRBV6-6,TRBJ2-1,few,CASSTGQGARNEQFF
TRBV2,TRBJ2-3,-,CASSEDSPTDTQYF
TRBV28,TRBJ2-7,-,CASPPREAITYEQYF
TRBV29-1,TRBJ2-1,many,CSVGSGGLLSSYNEQFF
TRBV4-1,TRBJ2-1,many,CASSQDPRPSGSEQFF
TRBV7-2,TRBJ2-7,-,CASSQGTGVYEQYF
TRBV11-2,TRBJ2-3,few,CASSRQTAWDTDTQYF
TRBV5-1,TRBJ1-2,once,CASSLAGGTYGYTF
TRBV4-3,TRBJ2-7,-,CASSTEDGGRSSYEQYF
TRBV11-3,TRBJ2-2,-,CASSPGRGAGETGELFF
TRBV2,TRBJ1-2,-,CASSQGGTAYGGYTF
TRBV11-2,TRBJ2-7,few,CASSLALGQHEQYF
TRBV25-1,TRBJ2-2,many,CASRPGENTGELFF
TRBV28,TRBJ2-7,few,CASSLSGFGTYEQYF
TRBV27,TRBJ2-1,-,CASSSRIAGSEQFF
TRBV6-5,TRBJ1-5,many,CASSQRQSTQPQHF
TRBV11-2,TRBJ2-1,many,CASSLGGSSGMLNEQFF
TRBV12-3/TRBV12-4,TRBJ2-1,many,CASSTWARNEQFF
TRBV29-1,TRBJ2-3,-,CSVTGTSATDTQYF
TRBV28,TRBJ2-1,-,CASTITLAGEGNEQFF
TRBV5-6,TRBJ1-1,many,CASSLIMRQGIRSTEAFF
TRBV5-5,TRBJ1-1,many,CASSLYGGLEAFF
TRBV20-1,TRBJ1-3,once,CSARPPTGGDGNTIYF
TRBV15,TRBJ1-2,-,CATSRSPRGPNYGYTF
TRBV7-6,TRBJ2-7,few,CASSLETSGEYEQYF
TRBV29-1,TRBJ2-1,many,CSVDSREAPYNEQFF
TRBV28,TRBJ2-1,-,CASSPSGVIYNEQFF
TRBV19,TRBJ2-7,-,CASSTTGGSEQYF
TRBV7-2,TRBJ2-3,many,CASSRLWTLTDTQYF
TRBV27,TRBJ2-1,-,CASAVWASSYNEQFF
TRBV7-6,TRBJ2-4,few,CASSPRTSGGAKNIQYF
TRBV5-1,TRBJ2-7,few,CASRRGTEPAYEQYF
TRBV28,TRBJ2-7,many,CASRPREAPYEQYF
TRBV28,TRBJ1-1,many,CASRGNTEAFF
TRBV19,TRBJ1-5,many,CASSISDGNQPQHF
TRBV6-1,TRBJ2-5,-,CASSEEGQETQYF
TRBV10-3,TRBJ2-2,few,CAISTGTALTGELFF
TRBV7-6,TRBJ2-1,few,CASTERAGLGNEQFF
TRBV12-3/TRBV12-4,TRBJ1-5,many,CASSGQGSNQPQHF
TRBV19,TRBJ2-7,-,CASSPAGDEQYF
TRBV29-1,TRBJ2-6,-,CSVGSRDRGSVLTF
TRBV28,TRBJ1-2,-,CASSSGPPGGYTF
TRBV29-1,TRBJ2-3,-,CSVPLWTGSTSGTQYF
TRBV10-1,TRBJ2-2,many,CASSPGGSLAGGNTGELFF
TRBV21-1,TRBJ1-5,-,CASRGNQPQHF
TRBV7-2,TRBJ2-5,few,CASSPRTGWEETQYF
TRBV29-1,TRBJ1-2,few,CSGSGTEGYTF
TRBV6-4,TRBJ2-3,-,CASSPLAGTDTQYF
TRBV20-1,TRBJ2-1,-,CSARDPLAGNEQFF
TRBV28,TRBJ2-7,-,CASSLLYSYEQYF
TRBV6-5,TRBJ2-7,many,CASSYYEQYF
TRBV20-1,TRBJ2-4,many,CSASPWTSGPKNIQYF
TRBV11-2,TRBJ1-1,-,CASSLDQEYMNTEAFF
TRBV5-4,TRBJ2-1,few,CASSLVVGGAGNGNEQFF